The 21 T cell receptor beta chains in this list originate from one sample, sequenced in a study of T cells in Graves' hyperthyroidism and ophthalmopathy. TCR beta CDR3 sequences were amplified from RNA transcripts. The primer set for the first-round RT-PCR of the TCR CDR3 was HTBI. Via MiXCR, TCRdb re-called the multiplex PCR reads, giving one row per CDR3 protein. The data contain 550,000 to 700,000 distinct CDR3 sequences, under 15% of them singletons. What was sequenced was blood. The receptors originated from a woman aged 40 to 49 with Graves' ophthalmopathy.

This clonotype was found a few times. The chain combines TRBV3-1 with TRBJ1-1; D remains ambiguous. V lost 0 bases, J lost 2 bases, and 10 bases lay in between. This CDR3 has 15 residues. From germline, CDR1 is LGHDT and CDR2 YNNKEL (reference sequence). In DNA form, the CDR3 reads TGTGCCAGCAGCCAAGATCTAGAGACTAACACTGAAGCTTTCTTT. Its protein product is CASSQDLETNTEAFF.

This clonotype has at least ten counts. V and J are TRBV27 and TRBJ1-5, with 8 bases that match TRBD1. Trimming at V came to 5 bases and at J to 7 bases, leaving 10 bases not matched to a gene. The length of the CDR3 is 15 residues. Germline V lookup: CDR1 MNHEY, CDR2 SMNVEV (reference sequence). CDR3 DNA sequence: TGTGCCAGCAGTGACCGACAGGGGAATAGGCAGCCCCAGCATTTT. It codes for CASSDRQGNRQPQHF.

This clonotype was counted a few times. The genes are TRBV5-1 and TRBJ2-2; 7 bases line up with TRBD2. Trimming at V came to 4 bases and at J to 5 bases, leaving 11 bases not matched to a gene. Germline CDR1 reads SGHRS; CDR2 reads YFSETQ. This CDR3 contains 16 residues. CDR3 nucleotides: TGCGCCAGCAGCCCACTAGCGCCACTGGGGACCGGGGAGCTGTTTTTT. It translates to CASSPLAPLGTGELFF.

Ten or more counts support this clonotype. The rearrangement links TRBV20-1 to TRBJ2-5, with D hard to call. Germline values: CDR1 DFQATT, CDR2 SNEGSKA (reference sequence). V was pared by 5 bases and J by 5 bases, with 15 bases between. This CDR3 has 13 amino acids. CDR3 nucleotides: TGCAGTGCTCCGACACAAAGCGACGAGACCCAGTACTTC. It yields the protein CSAPTQSDETQYF.

In its sample, this clonotype was seen many times. Compared with germline, one end of the junction differs, possibly owing to a read error. The chain uses TRBV12-3 or TRBV12-4 and TRBJ2-5; possible D gene TRBD1, 5 bases. This CDR3 region has 14 residues. The CDR3 DNA follows: TGTGTCAGCAGGTACCAGGGTGACGGGGAGACCCAGTACTTC. This encodes CVSRYQGDGETQYF.

This clonotype was counted at least ten times. The gene calls are TRBV5-1 and TRBJ1-2; D is uncertain. Germline V gives CDR1 SGHRS, CDR2 YFSETQ. The length of the CDR3 is 15 residues. V shed 0 bases and J shed 4 bases, with 13 bases lying between them. The CDR3 DNA reads as TGCGCCAGCAGCTTGGTGGTGGGATCTGCCTATGGCTACACCTTC. It codes for CASSLVVGSAYGYTF.

This clonotype was seen at least ten times. The genes are TRBV29-1 and TRBJ2-7; D possibly corresponds to TRBD2 (5 bases). Looked up from germline, CDR1 is SQVTM and CDR2 is ANQGSEA. The CDR3 length is 14 residues. Trimming shortened V by 5 bases and J by 0 bases, and 14 bases separated the two germline ends. The CDR3 DNA is TGCAGCGTTTCAAAAGGGAGAAGCTCCTACGAGCAGTACTTC. This sequence encodes CSVSKGRSSYEQYF.

This clonotype was counted many times. V and J are TRBV20-1 and TRBJ2-7, with D perhaps TRBD1 or TRBD2 (5 bases each). V lost 5 bases, J lost 0 bases, and 11 bases lay in between. Germline values: CDR1 DFQATT, CDR2 SNEGSKA (reference sequence). The CDR3 spans 13 residues. The CDR3 reads CSAGAGFSYEQYF. The CDR3 DNA is TGCAGTGCTGGGGCGGGTTTCTCCTACGAGCAGTACTTC.

J is TRBJ1-1 and V is TRBV7-4; TRBD1 matches 7 bases. With 4 bases clipped from V and 3 bases from J, the junction kept 11 bases outside the gene matches. CDR1 is SGHVT and CDR2 is SQSDAQ in the germline V gene. The CDR3 is 16 residues long. DNA for the CDR3: TGTGCCAGCAGCTACTATCGGGACAGAGTATACACTGAAGCTTTCTTT. Its translation is CASSYYRDRVYTEAFF.

Many counts were recorded for this clonotype. The V and J genes are TRBV6-1 and TRBJ1-5; the D gene is possibly TRBD1 (5 bases). Germline values: CDR1 MNHNS, CDR2 SASEGT. This CDR3 has 13 residues. Trimming removed 7 bases from V and 7 bases from J, with 14 bases in between. DNA of the CDR3: TGTGCCAGCACGACAGTGGGGAGCCAGCCCCAGCATTTT. This sequence encodes CASTTVGSQPQHF.

This clonotype has ten or more counts. The chain joins TRBV10-3 to TRBJ2-4, with D possibly being TRBD1 (5 bases). CDR1 ENHRY and CDR2 SYGVKD come from the germline V gene. The CDR3 runs 15 residues. Trimming took 2 bases from V and 4 from J, leaving 12 bases between them. CDR3 in DNA: TGTGCCATCAGTGAGAGACAGAGCGATAAAAACATTCAGTACTTC. Residues: CAISERQSDKNIQYF.

This clonotype was found many times. The CDR3, as DNA: TGTGCCAGCGGACGGGTGTGGGGCGGTTCAAACACCGGGGAGCTGTTTTTT. It translates to CASGRVWGGSNTGELFF. This chain uses TRBV27 with TRBJ2-2; D perhaps matches TRBD1 (5 bases). Trimming shortened V by 8 bases and J by 2 bases, and 21 bases separated the two germline ends. CDR1 and CDR2 from the germline V gene are MNHEY and SMNVEV (reference sequence). The CDR3 spans 17 residues.

The V call is TRBV28, the J call TRBJ2-7; TRBD2 agrees at 7 bases. V was pared by 8 bases and J by 7 bases, with 14 bases of the junction left unmatched. This CDR3 contains 14 residues. The germline CDR1 and CDR2 sequences are MDHEN and SYDVKM. The CDR3 loop reads CASGFLAEGGEQYF. DNA of the CDR3: TGTGCCAGCGGGTTCCTAGCGGAGGGAGGGGAGCAGTACTTC.

This clonotype has more than one count but fewer than ten. The rearrangement joins TRBV4-1 to TRBJ1-1; possible D gene TRBD1, 6 bases. Germline CDR1 MGHRA, CDR2 YSYEKL. Trimming removed 2 bases at V and 5 bases at J, with 15 bases between. The CDR3 is 15 amino acids. CDR3 residues: CASSQRTAMGTEAFF. The CDR3 DNA is TGCGCCAGCAGCCAACGGACAGCCATGGGGACTGAAGCTTTCTTT.

The V gene is TRBV7-8, the J gene TRBJ2-7; maybe TRBD2 (6 bases). Per germline, CDR1 SGHVS and CDR2 FQNEAQ. V was clipped by 2 bases and J by 6 bases, with 11 bases between them. The CDR3 loop spans 13 amino acids. CDR3 in amino acids: CASSLFQGGEQYF. DNA for the CDR3: TGTGCCAGCAGCTTATTCCAGGGAGGCGAGCAGTACTTC.

This clonotype was detected many times. The chain carries TRBV13 and TRBJ2-7; D is perhaps TRBD2 (5 bases). Germline V lookup: CDR1 PRHDT, CDR2 FYEKMQ (reference sequence). With 5 bases removed from V and 3 bases from J, the gap between germline ends came to 20 bases. The CDR3 sequence is 16 residues long. Written as DNA, the CDR3 is TGTGCCAGCAGCCTAAGATACAACAGCGGATACTACGAGCAGTACTTC. Translated, it gives CASSLRYNSGYYEQYF.

This clonotype appeared many times. The chain has TRBV29-1 and TRBJ1-3, with TRBD1 identical over 7 bases. Losses at the gene ends were 7 bases for V and 4 bases for J; bases not matched to a gene: 4. The CDR3 is made up of 12 amino acids. From germline, CDR1 is SQVTM and CDR2 ANQGSEA. The CDR3 DNA sequence: TGCAGCGCGACAGGGAGAGGAAACACCATATATTTT. It is translated as CSATGRGNTIYF.

This clonotype was detected ten times or more. With a much larger clone just one base away, this may be a read error. V usage is TRBV28 and J usage is TRBJ1-1; no clear D. Looked up from germline, CDR1 is MDHEN and CDR2 is SYDVKM. This CDR3 has 14 amino acids. CDR3 sequence reads: CASSSGPSSSETFF. The CDR3 nucleotides are TGTGCCAGCAGTTCGGGCCCTAGTAGCTCTGAAACTTTCTTT.

This clonotype was observed many times. The chain joins TRBV7-8 to TRBJ2-2; weak D call: TRBD2 (5 bases). CDR1 and CDR2 (germline): SGHVS, FQNEAQ. The CDR3 has 17 residues. The V end lost 2 bases, the J end lost 3 bases, and 16 bases lay between the germline ends. CDR3 DNA sequence: TGTGCCAGCAGCTTACTAGTCCGCGGGTCGGACACCGGGGAGCTGTTTTTT. Its protein product is CASSLLVRGSDTGELFF. The whole variable domain, filled in from reference TRBV7-8 and TRBJ2-2, reads GAGVSQSPRYKVAKRGQDVALRCDPISGHVSLFWYQQALGQGPEFLTYFQNEAQLDKSGLPSDRFFAERPEGSVSTLKIQRTQQEDSAVYLCASSLLVRGSDTGELFFGEGSRLTVL.

This clonotype was picked up a small number of times. The chain recombines TRBV20-1 with TRBJ2-7; 9 positions match TRBD1. The V segment lost 1 base and the J segment 7 bases; nucleotides outside the gene matches: 8. CDR3 size: 14 residues. CDR1 is DFQATT and CDR2 is SNEGSKA in the germline V gene (reference sequence). The CDR3 DNA reads TGCAGTGCTAGAGGGGGTGACAGGGGGAGGGAGCAGTACTTC. Translation gives CSARGGDRGREQYF.

This rearrangement joins TRBV29-1 to TRBJ2-5; a weak D match, TRBD2 (6 bases). There are 15 residues in the CDR3. Deletions cut 0 bases from V and 5 bases from J, with 16 bases between. Germline-derived CDR1 and CDR2 are SQVTM and ANQGSEA. This CDR3 reads CSVEDPHGSHETQYF. The CDR3 DNA is TGCAGCGTTGAAGATCCTCACGGGAGCCACGAGACCCAGTACTTC.